The rows below give T cell receptor beta chains drawn from one sample of a study of T cell responses to AZD1222 COVID-19 vaccine. Clones were sequenced by immunoSEQ multiplex PCR, and TCRdb holds only the in-frame ones, with some missing. The sample records about 140,000 clones, roughly 90% being singletons. Sequenced here: peripheral blood, sampled on day 0 of AZD1222 vaccination. Receptor source: an adult in good health. Each CDR3 is given with its conserved first and last residue. A D gene is named only where the DNA matches it firmly. Some rows have no size entry. The others give once, few or many, or a class for an expanded clone.

D | size | J | V | DNA | CDR3
- | - | TRBJ1-4 | TRBV29-1 | TGCAGCGTTGGGGGCGAGGGTTATGAAAAACTGTTTTTT | CSVGGEGYEKLFF
- | - | TRBJ1-1 | TRBV4-3 | TGCGCCAGCAGCCAACGAACAGCGGGCTCTGAAGCTTTCTTT | CASSQRTAGSEAFF
- | - | TRBJ1-2 | TRBV25-1 | TGTGCCAGCAGTGAATCCTATGGCTACACCTTC | CASSESYGYTF
TRBD1 | - | TRBJ2-3 | TRBV11-3 | TGTGCCAGCAGCTCCTTAGGGGGCTGGGAAGATACGCAGTATTTT | CASSSLGGWEDTQYF
- | - | TRBJ1-2 | TRBV14 | TGTGCCAGCAGCCAAGATCTCGGGGCTTTCTATGGCTACACCTTC | CASSQDLGAFYGYTF
TRBD2 | - | TRBJ2-1 | TRBV23-1 | TGCGCCAGCAGTCAATCTTGGACTAGCGGGAGGGCCACCTACAATGAGCAGTTCTTC | CASSQSWTSGRATYNEQFF
- | - | TRBJ2-1 | TRBV12-3/TRBV12-4 | TGTGCCTCACGTGGGACCTACAATGAGCAGTTCTTC | CASRGTYNEQFF
- | - | TRBJ1-2 | TRBV6-4 | TGTGCCAGCAGTGAGTCGGCCGGGGCCTCCTATGGCTACACCTTC | CASSESAGASYGYTF
- | - | TRBJ2-4 | TRBV2 | TGTGCCACGTGGGAGCAGTTAGCCAAAAACATTCAGTACTTC | CATWEQLAKNIQYF
- | - | TRBJ1-2 | TRBV5-4 | TGTGCCAGCAAATGGTGGGGCGGCTATGGCTACACCTTC | CASKWWGGYGYTF
TRBD2 | - | TRBJ2-1 | TRBV10-3 | TGTGCCATTGAAAGCGGGAGGGCCAGGGAGCAGTTCTTC | CAIESGRAREQFF
TRBD1 | - | TRBJ1-1 | TRBV12-5 | TGTGCTAGTGGTCTGGGACAGGGATACACTGAAGCTTTCTTT | CASGLGQGYTEAFF
TRBD2 | - | TRBJ2-7 | TRBV30 | TGTGCCTGGAGCGCAACTAGCGGAGTCGCGACTGAGCAGTACTTC | CAWSATSGVATEQYF
- | once | TRBJ2-7 | TRBV5-4 | TGTGCCAGCAGCGGTGACCCCACCTACGAGCAGTACTTC | CASSGDPTYEQYF
TRBD1 | once | TRBJ1-2 | TRBV18 | TGTGCCAGCTCACCTGGACAGGGCCCTTCTAACTATGGCTACACCTTC | CASSPGQGPSNYGYTF
- | - | TRBJ1-2 | TRBV10-3 | TGTGCCATCAGTGGATCGGTCTATGGCTACACCTTC | CAISGSVYGYTF
TRBD1 | - | TRBJ2-1 | TRBV6-6 | TGTGCCAGCAGTCAGGGGGTCGGACCCTCCTACAATGAGCAGTTCTTC | CASSQGVGPSYNEQFF